This record covers a single T cell receptor (beta chain). Its antigen remains unknown. In germline, CDR1 is SEHNR, CDR2 FQNEAQ (reference sequence). The V end lost 0 bases, the J end lost 4 bases, and 12 bases lay between the germline ends. The CDR3 length is 16 residues. RNA transcripts provided the source from which TCR beta CDR3 regions were amplified. The TCR CDR3 first-round RT-PCR relied on the HTBI primer set. TCRdb independently ran MiXCR on the multiplex PCR reads; one entry per CDR3 protein. The data contain 660,000 or so distinct CDR3 sequences, 45% of them singletons. The data were obtained in a study of T cells in Graves' hyperthyroidism and ophthalmopathy. Exclusion of patients followed from uncontrolled infection, other autoimmune disease, pregnancy or lactation. Regarding the study as a whole: With a median lead of about 6.9 months before onset, the model predicted ophthalmopathy. A model of 13 V-J features distinguished ophthalmopathy from stable hyperthyroidism. Most clonotypes that expanded in the thyroid above 0.001 also showed up in blood.

The gene calls are TRBV7-9 and TRBJ2-2; D is perhaps TRBD1 or TRBD2 (5 bases each). Sequenced sample: peripheral blood or thyroid tissue (not recorded which). The sequence was collected from an adult man with Graves' disease, either hyperthyroidism or ophthalmopathy (not recorded which). The CDR3 region is CASSLAGVGATGELFF. DNA for the CDR3: TGTGCCAGCAGCTTAGCGGGGGTTGGGGCCACCGGGGAGCTGTTTTTT.